This is a list of T cell receptor beta chains from one sample in a study of blood T cell repertoires in COVID-19. Profiled with immunoSEQ multiplex PCR; TCRdb holds only in-frame clones, not every one. The sample holds fewer than 350,000 clones; about 83% are singletons and the top ten take 6% to 7%. The sample consisted of PBMCs or T cells enriched from blood (not recorded which). The receptors shown here come from a woman aged 40 to 50 who had recovered from COVID-19. The CDR3 runs from the conserved cysteine through the conserved F or W. Fields, in order: V gene, J gene, clone size, D gene, CDR3 protein, CDR3 DNA. A D gene is named only where the DNA matches it firmly. Clone size appears in some rows only: once, few, many, or a class for an expanded clone.

V gene: TRBV7-9; J gene: TRBJ2-2; clone size: NA; D gene: NA; CDR3 protein: CASSARVDTGELFF; CDR3 DNA: TGTGCCAGCAGCGCCAGGGTTGACACCGGGGAGCTGTTTTTT
V gene: TRBV28; J gene: TRBJ1-2; clone size: NA; D gene: TRBD1; CDR3 protein: CASRPGTASNYGYTF; CDR3 DNA: TGTGCCAGCAGGCCCGGGACAGCATCTAACTATGGCTACACCTTC
V gene: TRBV14; J gene: TRBJ2-7; clone size: once; D gene: TRBD2; CDR3 protein: CASSQGLAGGPGYEQYF; CDR3 DNA: TGTGCCAGCAGCCAAGGGCTAGCGGGAGGGCCAGGCTACGAGCAGTACTTC
V gene: TRBV5-1; J gene: TRBJ2-1; clone size: NA; D gene: NA; CDR3 protein: CASSLAVGEVGEQFF; CDR3 DNA: TGCGCCAGCAGCTTGGCCGTCGGCGAGGTGGGTGAGCAGTTCTTC
V gene: TRBV7-2; J gene: TRBJ2-2; clone size: NA; D gene: TRBD2; CDR3 protein: CASSPPAGVGGELFF; CDR3 DNA: TGTGCCAGCAGCCCCCCAGCGGGAGTTGGCGGGGAGCTGTTTTTT
V gene: TRBV10-3; J gene: TRBJ2-5; clone size: NA; D gene: NA; CDR3 protein: CAISGPDQETQYF; CDR3 DNA: TGTGCCATCAGTGGTCCAGACCAAGAGACCCAGTACTTC
V gene: TRBV5-4; J gene: TRBJ2-5; clone size: NA; D gene: TRBD1; CDR3 protein: CASSPTGTAQETQYF; CDR3 DNA: TGTGCCAGCAGCCCAACCGGGACAGCACAAGAGACCCAGTACTTC
V gene: TRBV7-8; J gene: TRBJ2-7; clone size: NA; D gene: TRBD1; CDR3 protein: CASSVRGQGIENEQYF; CDR3 DNA: TGTGCCAGCAGCGTTCGGGGACAGGGAATCGAGAACGAGCAGTACTTC
V gene: TRBV28; J gene: TRBJ2-7; clone size: NA; D gene: TRBD2; CDR3 protein: CASSPGTSRSYEQYF; CDR3 DNA: TGTGCCAGCAGCCCCGGGACTAGCAGGTCCTACGAGCAGTACTTC
V gene: TRBV29-1; J gene: TRBJ1-1; clone size: NA; D gene: TRBD1; CDR3 protein: CSGGDSPEAFF; CDR3 DNA: TGCAGCGGGGGGGACAGCCCGGAAGCTTTCTTT
V gene: TRBV27; J gene: TRBJ2-7; clone size: NA; D gene: TRBD2; CDR3 protein: CASSLAGGPFWEQYF; CDR3 DNA: TGTGCCAGCAGTTTAGCGGGAGGGCCTTTTTGGGAGCAGTACTTC
V gene: TRBV20-1; J gene: TRBJ1-5; clone size: NA; D gene: NA; CDR3 protein: CSASWGSLIYSNQPQHF; CDR3 DNA: TGCAGTGCTAGTTGGGGCAGCCTTATCTATAGCAATCAGCCCCAGCATTTT
V gene: TRBV4-3; J gene: TRBJ2-3; clone size: NA; D gene: TRBD2; CDR3 protein: CASSQDDWGRISGREEVDTQYF; CDR3 DNA: TGCGCCAGCAGCCAAGACGATTGGGGGCGGATCAGCGGGCGGGAGGAGGTAGATACGCAGTATTTT
V gene: TRBV28; J gene: TRBJ1-2; clone size: NA; D gene: NA; CDR3 protein: CASSLGAAGRRTF; CDR3 DNA: TGTGCCAGCAGTTTGGGGGCGGCAGGCCGTCGGACCTTC
V gene: TRBV28; J gene: TRBJ2-1; clone size: NA; D gene: NA; CDR3 protein: CASKPGGSSYNEQFF; CDR3 DNA: TGTGCCAGCAAACCCGGAGGGAGCTCCTACAATGAGCAGTTCTTC
V gene: TRBV9; J gene: TRBJ2-1; clone size: once; D gene: TRBD2; CDR3 protein: CASTRLAATYNEQFF; CDR3 DNA: TGTGCCAGCACGCGACTAGCGGCTACCTACAATGAGCAGTTCTTC
V gene: TRBV30; J gene: TRBJ1-1; clone size: NA; D gene: NA; CDR3 protein: CAVRGQMVVNTEAFF; CDR3 DNA: TGTGCCGTACGGGGTCAAATGGTTGTGAACACTGAAGCTTTCTTT
V gene: TRBV7-2; J gene: TRBJ1-2; clone size: NA; D gene: TRBD1; CDR3 protein: CASSLSLGQEGDGYTF; CDR3 DNA: TGTGCCAGCAGCTTAAGTCTCGGACAGGAGGGGGATGGCTACACCTTC
V gene: TRBV7-3; J gene: TRBJ2-2; clone size: NA; D gene: TRBD2; CDR3 protein: CASSEAGLAGSGELFF; CDR3 DNA: TGTGCCAGCAGCGAGGCGGGACTAGCGGGATCCGGGGAGCTGTTTTTT
V gene: TRBV5-1; J gene: TRBJ2-3; clone size: NA; D gene: NA; CDR3 protein: CASSGNGGSTDTQYF; CDR3 DNA: TGCGCCAGCAGCGGGAATGGCGGGAGCACAGATACGCAGTATTTT
V gene: TRBV28; J gene: TRBJ2-7; clone size: NA; D gene: TRBD2; CDR3 protein: CASSFSSGSGEQYF; CDR3 DNA: TGTGCCAGCAGTTTTTCTAGCGGGTCTGGCGAGCAGTACTTC
V gene: TRBV6-6; J gene: TRBJ2-3; clone size: NA; D gene: TRBD2; CDR3 protein: CASIPSPAGVHTQYF; CDR3 DNA: TGTGCCAGCATCCCCTCTCCAGCGGGAGTGCATACGCAGTATTTT
V gene: TRBV18; J gene: TRBJ2-2; clone size: NA; D gene: TRBD2; CDR3 protein: CASSLVVGLANTGELFF; CDR3 DNA: TGTGCCAGCTCACTCGTCGTGGGACTAGCAAACACCGGGGAGCTGTTTTTT
V gene: TRBV7-9; J gene: TRBJ2-3; clone size: NA; D gene: TRBD1; CDR3 protein: CASSTGTGGRDTQYF; CDR3 DNA: TGTGCCAGCAGCACCGGGACAGGGGGACGGGATACGCAGTATTTT
V gene: TRBV15; J gene: TRBJ2-7; clone size: NA; D gene: NA; CDR3 protein: CATSTGLQGVEQYF; CDR3 DNA: TGTGCCACCAGCACGGGGCTACAGGGTGTCGAGCAGTACTTC
V gene: TRBV7-9; J gene: TRBJ1-2; clone size: NA; D gene: NA; CDR3 protein: CASSSALTSQGSYGYTF; CDR3 DNA: TGTGCCAGCAGCTCCGCATTAACCTCACAGGGCTCCTATGGCTACACCTTC
V gene: TRBV9; J gene: TRBJ1-5; clone size: NA; D gene: NA; CDR3 protein: CASSVLPNQPQHF; CDR3 DNA: TGTGCCAGCAGCGTACTTCCCAATCAGCCCCAGCATTTT
V gene: TRBV5-6; J gene: TRBJ2-7; clone size: NA; D gene: TRBD2; CDR3 protein: CASSFGGRVGEQYF; CDR3 DNA: TGTGCCAGCAGCTTCGGCGGGAGGGTAGGTGAGCAGTACTTC
V gene: TRBV7-2; J gene: TRBJ2-7; clone size: NA; D gene: NA; CDR3 protein: CASSLVGGQYF; CDR3 DNA: TGTGCCAGCAGCTTAGTAGGAGGGCAGTACTTC